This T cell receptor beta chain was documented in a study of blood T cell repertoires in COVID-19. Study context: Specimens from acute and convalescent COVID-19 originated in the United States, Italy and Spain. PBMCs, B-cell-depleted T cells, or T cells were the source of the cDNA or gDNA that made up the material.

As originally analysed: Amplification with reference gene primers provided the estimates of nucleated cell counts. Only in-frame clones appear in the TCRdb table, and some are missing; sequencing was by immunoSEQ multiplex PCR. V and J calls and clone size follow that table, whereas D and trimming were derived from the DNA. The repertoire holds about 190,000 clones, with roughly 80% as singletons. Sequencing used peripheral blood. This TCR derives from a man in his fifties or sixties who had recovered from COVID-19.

Written as DNA, the CDR3 is TGTGCCAGCAGCTGGGGGACTAGCAGAGGGGCCCAAGAGACCCAGTACTTC. Its translation: CASSWGTSRGAQETQYF. This chain connects TRBV5-4 to TRBJ2-5; the match to TRBD2 covers 9 bases. The junction had 10 bases not matched to a gene; V was cut back by 3 bases and J by 1 base. CDR3 length: 17 residues. CDR1 SGHNT and CDR2 YYREEE come from the germline V gene (reference sequence).